This T cell receptor beta chain emerged from a study of T cell responses to AZD1222 COVID-19 vaccine. On the study more broadly: Second-dose recipients at about 4 or about 12 weeks were treated as one pooled group.

Study observations and caveats: Scientists sampled the repertoires only once the peak T cell response had passed. At baseline, just a handful of AZD1222 recipients tested seropositive.

The method was immunoSEQ multiplex PCR; TCRdb's version includes in-frame clones alone and lacks a portion of them. Of about 140,000 clones in the sample, roughly 90% were seen once. To note about this clone: Antigen specificity is unknown.

V lost 2 bases and J lost 9, with 11 bases in between. Germline-derived CDR1 and CDR2 are MDHEN and SYDVKM. The CDR3 has 14 residues. This sequence originates from an adult in good health. J is TRBJ1-6 and V is TRBV28; TRBD1 might be the D (6 bases). The sample was peripheral blood, taken on day 0 of AZD1222 vaccination. The CDR3 nucleotides read TGTGCCAGCAGTTTAACAGGGTGGGGTTCACCCCTCCACTTT. The encoded protein is CASSLTGWGSPLHF. The entire variable domain, with the rest obtained from reference TRBV28 and TRBJ1-6, is as follows: DVKVTQSSRYLVKRTGEKVFLECVQDMDHENMFWYRQDPGLGLRLIYFSYDVKMKEKGDIPEGYSVSREKKERFSLILESASTNQTSMYLCASSLTGWGSPLHFGNGTRLTVT.